A single sample is the source of the 26 T cell receptor beta chains below, sequenced in a study of PD-1 blockade in classical Hodgkin lymphoma (dated by TCRdb to the early 2020s). This sample's time point label indicates: cycle 1 day 1 (C1D1), immediately before nivolumab initiation. Every trial patient had relapsed following autologous stem cell transplantation, and prior brentuximab vedotin exposure was what differed among cohorts A, B and C. The method behind the library was the immunoSEQ multiplex PCR assay. Drawn from immuneACCESS, this table holds only the in-frame rearrangements with V and J called that TCRdb kept. Clones are partly lost; checked studies trace under half to an unresolved V gene and leave the rest unexplained. This sample gives fewer than 7,500 clones in total; 77% of them show up just once. Clones ranked in the top ten supply around 38% of the sample. Sequenced material: peripheral blood mononuclear cells (PBMCs), taken at baseline. Every receptor here comes from a human donor with classical Hodgkin lymphoma.

This chain joins TRBV30 and TRBJ2-7; the D gene could be TRBD1 or TRBD2 (5 bases each). V was shortened by 0 bases and J by 0 bases, with 18 bases between the two germline ends. The CDR3 has 17 amino acids. From germline, CDR1 is GTSNPN and CDR2 SVGIG (reference sequence). The CDR3 DNA reads TGTGCCTGGAGTGTAGAAAGGGGCCTCGCGGGCTCCTACGAGCAGTACTTC. Encoded protein: CAWSVERGLAGSYEQYF.

This chain joins TRBV27 and TRBJ2-1, with 12 bases that match TRBD2. The CDR3 is 18 amino acids. Germline V gene lookup returns CDR1 MNHEY and CDR2 SMNVEV (reference sequence). V was clipped by 2 bases and J by 4 bases; unmatched bases: 9. CDR3 DNA sequence: TGTGCCAGCAGTTTAATCCCTAACGGACTAGCGGGATACAATGAGCAGTTCTTC. It yields the protein CASSLIPNGLAGYNEQFF.

This sequence joins TRBV7-2 and TRBJ2-6; 8 nucleotides match TRBD1. The CDR3 sequence is 17 residues long. Per the germline V gene, CDR1 is SGHTA and CDR2 is FQGNSA. The ends lost 6 bases at V and 0 bases at J; junction bases unmatched: 7. The CDR3 region has the DNA TGTGCCAGCAGTCCGGGACAGGCAAACTCTGGGGCCAACGTCCTGACTTTC. Its translation is CASSPGQANSGANVLTF.

With respect to this clone: The CDR3 does not close with the conserved phenylalanine or tryptophan, likely indicating a read error. The limits of the CDR3 on the DNA are not certain, so only TCRdb's listed CDR3 is given. The chain couples TRBV19 to TRBJ1-1; the D segment call TRBD1 is taken from the table without a DNA check. Germline values: CDR1 LNHDA, CDR2 SQIVND (reference sequence). The CDR3 numbers 11 amino acids, ends counted. The CDR3 loop reads CASSSLLQGLA.

Of note for this clone: A junction boundary mismatches the germline segment, possibly from a read error. The chain uses TRBV7-7 and TRBJ2-3; TRBD2 agrees at 8 bases. This CDR3 is 15 amino acids long. Germline V gives CDR1 SSHAT, CDR2 FNYEAQ (reference sequence). CDR3 residues: CASSLGAGGTDTQYF. DNA of the CDR3: TGTGCTAGCAGCTTAGGGGCGGGAGGAACAGATACGCAGTATTTT.

Turning to this clone: This CDR3 is also generated by other DNA sequences in the sample. The gene calls are TRBV2 and TRBJ1-1; D possibly corresponds to TRBD1 (5 bases). There are 14 residues in the CDR3. CDR1 is SNHLY, CDR2 FYNNEI, per germline. Trimming shortened V by 7 bases and J by 4 bases, and 16 bases separated the two germline ends. CDR3 in DNA: TGTGCCAGCAAAAAAGGCCAGGGAGGCACTGAAGCTTTCTTT. Its protein product is CASKKGQGGTEAFF. The full variable domain, in which reference TRBV2 and TRBJ1-1 provide the parts outside the CDR3, is EPEVTQTPSHQVTQMGQEVILRCVPISNHLYFYWYRQILGQKVEFLVSFYNNEISEKSEIFDDQFSVERPDGSNFTLKIRSTKLEDSAMYFCASKKGQGGTEAFFGQGTRLTVV.

V gene TRBV5-5 combines with J gene TRBJ2-7, with 8 positions matching TRBD1. Germline V gene sequence: CDR1 SGHKS, CDR2 YYEKEE (reference sequence). This CDR3 comprises 16 residues. V gave up 4 bases and J gave up 6 bases; unmatched junction bases: 15. This CDR3 is CASSAQLLGTGLEQYF. CDR3 DNA: TGTGCCAGCAGCGCGCAACTCCTTGGGACAGGCCTCGAGCAGTACTTC.

V is TRBV5-1 and J is TRBJ2-1; the match to TRBD2 covers 7 bases. V was pared by 0 bases and J by 3 bases, with 6 bases of the junction left unmatched. CDR1 is SGHRS and CDR2 is YFSETQ in the germline V gene. This CDR3 spans 16 amino acids. The CDR3 loop reads CASSLESSSGYNEQFF. CDR3 sequence (DNA): TGCGCCAGCAGCTTGGAATCGTCTAGCGGCTACAATGAGCAGTTCTTC.

V usage is TRBV2 and J usage is TRBJ2-3, with 7 nucleotides matching TRBD1. The ends lost 8 bases at V and 2 bases at J; junction bases unmatched: 7. The CDR3 runs to 14 residues. The V gene's germline CDR1 is SNHLY and CDR2 FYNNEI. The CDR3 nucleotides read TGTGCCAGCCGGGGACAGATACACACAGATACGCAGTATTTT. Protein: CASRGQIHTDTQYF. Looking up the rest from reference TRBV2 and TRBJ2-3 gives the full variable domain: EPEVTQTPSHQVTQMGQEVILRCVPISNHLYFYWYRQILGQKVEFLVSFYNNEISEKSEIFDDQFSVERPDGSNFTLKIRSTKLEDSAMYFCASRGQIHTDTQYFGPGTRLTVL.

V and J are TRBV5-6 and TRBJ1-3; D call uncertain. Germline V CDR1 and CDR2: SGHDT, YYEEEE. Between the trimmed V and J ends, which lost 2 bases and 0 bases, there was a span of 3 bases. This CDR3 is built from 13 residues. CDR3 coding DNA: TGTGCCAGCAGCTTAATCTCTGGAAACACCATATATTTT. It codes for CASSLISGNTIYF.

The V gene is TRBV5-6, the J gene TRBJ1-3; unclear D gene. This CDR3 has 14 residues. Germline CDR1 SGHDT, CDR2 YYEEEE. The V and J ends lost 3 bases and 2 bases respectively, with 9 bases between them. The DNA of the CDR3 is TGTGCCAGCAGCTCCCGAGCAGCTGGAAACACCATATATTTT. Protein sequence: CASSSRAAGNTIYF.

For this clone: This CDR3 is also generated by other DNA sequences in the sample. The chain has TRBV19 and TRBJ1-5; TRBD1 aligns across 8 bases. Germline V gene data show CDR1 as LNHDA and CDR2 as SQIVND (reference sequence). There are 15 residues in the CDR3. Unmatched junction bases numbered 6, after V lost 3 bases and J lost 5 bases. The CDR3 spells CASSIRQGAYQPQHF. The CDR3 DNA follows: TGTGCCAGTAGTATTCGGCAGGGGGCATATCAGCCCCAGCATTTT.

This sequence joins TRBV2 and TRBJ2-1, with a possible D match to TRBD1 (6 bases). CDR3 length: 14 amino acids. V was cut by 1 base and J by 9 bases, with 13 bases left in between. Germline-derived CDR1 and CDR2 are SNHLY and FYNNEI. The CDR3 sequence is CASSEGTARAEQFF. Written as DNA, the CDR3 is TGTGCCAGCAGTGAAGGGACAGCGAGGGCTGAGCAGTTCTTC. Filled out from reference TRBV2 and TRBJ2-1, the complete variable domain reads EPEVTQTPSHQVTQMGQEVILRCVPISNHLYFYWYRQILGQKVEFLVSFYNNEISEKSEIFDDQFSVERPDGSNFTLKIRSTKLEDSAMYFCASSEGTARAEQFFGPGTRLTVL.

This clone was counted a single time. The rearrangement uses TRBV9 and TRBJ2-1; 11 bases align to TRBD2. This CDR3 is 18 amino acids long. Trimming at V came to 4 bases and at J to 8 bases, leaving 17 bases not matched to a gene. From germline, CDR1 is SGDLS and CDR2 YYNGEE. In nucleotides, the CDR3 is TGTGCCAGCAGCTCTCCAACTAGCGGGAGAGGGTTGGGTGATGAGCAGTTCTTC. It translates to CASSSPTSGRGLGDEQFF.

The J gene is TRBJ2-3, the V gene TRBV4-1, with D unresolved. Germline V gene data show CDR1 as MGHRA and CDR2 as YSYEKL. The CDR3 spans 18 residues. V was shortened by 6 bases and J by 1 base, with 23 bases between the two germline ends. The CDR3 DNA reads as TGCGCCAGCAGTCACAACGGTTTGTCAGGTCCTCGCACAGATACGCAGTATTTT. Its translation: CASSHNGLSGPRTDTQYF.

This chain connects TRBV28 to TRBJ1-6, with TRBD1 matching over 12 bases. The CDR3 is 18 amino acids. V trimming: 6 bases; J trimming: 5 bases; junction bases outside the gene matches: 11. The germline CDR1 and CDR2 sequences are MDHEN and SYDVKM. CDR3: CASRPTSGTGGNNSPLHF. For the CDR3, the DNA is TGTGCCAGCAGACCCACCTCCGGGACAGGGGGCAATAATTCACCCCTCCACTTT.

The chain has TRBV29-1 and TRBJ2-1, with 7 bases lining up with TRBD1. Germline V gene lookup returns CDR1 SQVTM and CDR2 ANQGSEA. CDR3 length: 14 amino acids. V dropped 4 bases and J dropped 5; count of bases not matched to a gene: 8. The CDR3, as DNA: TGCAGCGTTGTCAACAGGGGTGTCAACAATGAGCAGTTCTTC. Translation gives CSVVNRGVNNEQFF.

V is TRBV5-1 and J is TRBJ1-2; maybe TRBD1 (6 bases). V was shortened by 1 base and J by 4 bases, with 11 bases between the two germline ends. The CDR3 length is 14 residues. Germline CDR1 and CDR2: SGHRS and YFSETQ. CDR3 DNA: TGCGCCAGCAGCTTGTCAGGGGACGGCTATGGCTACACCTTC. Residues: CASSLSGDGYGYTF.

The chain links TRBV2 to TRBJ1-1; D remains ambiguous. V was trimmed by 2 bases and J by 5 bases, leaving 15 bases between them. Germline V CDR1 and CDR2: SNHLY, FYNNEI. CDR3 size: 15 residues. The CDR3 coding sequence is TGTGCCAGCAGTGAAAGGGAGGGAAGTGGGACTGAAGCTTTCTTT. It encodes CASSEREGSGTEAFF.

The J gene is TRBJ2-1, the V gene TRBV7-3; 8 bases fit TRBD1. The CDR3 length is 14 residues. CDR1 is SGHTA, CDR2 FQGTGA, per germline. The V gene end was trimmed by 2 bases and the J gene end by 8 bases; junction bases not matched to a gene: 5. This CDR3 reads CASSLGQGMDEQFF. As DNA, the CDR3 is TGTGCCAGCAGCTTAGGACAGGGTATGGATGAGCAGTTCTTC.

This rearrangement joins TRBV21-1 to TRBJ1-1; the table calls TRBD1, which could not be checked here. TRBV21-1 is deemed a pseudogene. This CDR3 region has 17 residues. CDR3 sequence (DNA): TGTGCCAGCAGGTTAACTAAAACGACAGGGGGCTGTGATGAAGCTTTCTTT. The encoded protein is CASRLTKTTGGCDEAFF.

The chain carries TRBV27 and TRBJ1-2; TRBD1 matches 10 bases. CDR3 length equals 15 residues. The germline CDR1 and CDR2 sequences are MNHEY and SMNVEV (reference sequence). V was clipped by 6 bases and J by 8 bases; unmatched bases: 12. Here the CDR3 reads CASSPGGQGRRGYTF. CDR3 nucleotides: TGTGCCAGCAGCCCTGGGGGACAGGGGCGGCGGGGCTACACCTTC.

V usage is TRBV7-6 and J usage is TRBJ2-1; D tentatively fits TRBD1 or TRBD2 (5 bases each). Germline V gives CDR1 SGHVS, CDR2 FNYEAQ. This CDR3 comprises 16 residues. Trimming shortened V by 0 bases and J by 6 bases, and 15 bases separated the two germline ends. The CDR3 is CASSLANYRGTNEQFF. The CDR3 DNA sequence: TGTGCCAGCAGCTTAGCGAACTACCGAGGGACCAATGAGCAGTTCTTC.

The chain employs TRBV11-3 and TRBJ2-2; 8 positions match TRBD1. The CDR3 has 14 residues. In germline, CDR1 is SGHNT, CDR2 YENEEA. V was pared by 5 bases and J by 6 bases, with 5 bases of the junction left unmatched. CDR3 bases: TGTGCCAGCAGCCCGAAGACAGGGGCCGGGGAGCTGTTTTTT. Protein: CASSPKTGAGELFF.

This clone was detected once. CDR3 coding DNA: TGCGCCAGCAGCCTTCTCCTGGGGGGGAGCAATCAGCCCCAGCATTTT. Protein product: CASSLLLGGSNQPQHF. This chain uses TRBV4-3 with TRBJ1-5; D possibly corresponds to TRBD1 (5 bases). Germline CDR1 and CDR2: LGHNA and YSLEER. V was clipped by 4 bases and J by 1 base, with 14 bases between them. The CDR3 runs 16 residues.

This sequence joins TRBV30 and TRBJ2-7; either TRBD1 or TRBD2 may fit D (6 bases each). Per germline, CDR1 GTSNPN and CDR2 SVGIG (reference sequence). The ends were cut back, 7 bases at V and 6 bases at J, with 16 bases in the middle. This CDR3 has 12 residues. Written as DNA, the CDR3 is TGTGCCTCTAGCTTAGGGGGAGGCGAGCAGTACTTC. The encoded protein is CASSLGGGEQYF.